This record looks at one T cell receptor beta chain sequence and its context. Its antigen is as yet unknown. V gave up 5 bases and J gave up 5 bases, with 13 bases separating them. This CDR3 region has 13 residues. CDR1 is MNHEY, CDR2 SVGAGI, per germline. In the PCR, 60 Vbeta and 13 Jbeta primers were used. Repertoires were generated with immunoSEQ multiplex PCR, while TCRdb's copy carries only in-frame clones and drops some. The table lists approximately 140,000 clones, roughly 80% of them singletons, with around 3.4% in the top ten. This sample stems from a study of cytomegalovirus exposure and HLA in healthy donors. At the level of the study: HLA-typed donors contributed approximately 86 million unique TCRs, which were held in an early data release.

Findings and limits, study-wide: Cytomegalovirus association was listed for 150 to 200 TCR beta chains. Later analysis placed DRB1 highest and HLA-C lowest in TCR association rates, which differed by HLA locus. While the bulk of TCR sequences proved rare, some public TCRs turned up in many donors.

The chain is built from TRBV6-5 and TRBJ2-7; TRBD1 is a possible D gene (6 bases). Sequencing was performed on PBMCs. The sequence was obtained from a man aged 35 to 55 in good health and CMV-seronegative. CDR3 sequence reads: CASSEAQGHEQYF. The DNA for the CDR3 is TGTGCCAGCAGTGAAGCACAGGGCCACGAGCAGTACTTC.